These T cell receptor beta chains were read from a single sample in a study of T cells in tuberculosis. Generated by immunoSEQ multiplex PCR, the TCRdb table keeps only in-frame clones and is missing some. The sample has over 30,000 clones, 80% to 95% seen once. The sample consisted of PBMCs, taken at tuberculosis diagnosis. These receptors were taken from an adult with tuberculosis. CDR3s include the opening cysteine and the closing phenylalanine or tryptophan. The order of the fields is CDR3 protein, CDR3 DNA, V gene, clone size, J gene, D gene. The D gene is left open where the match is weak. Only some rows state a clone size, as once, few, many or a class for expanded clones.

cdr3_aa: CASSARDSLSYEQYF; cdr3_nt: TGCGCCAGCAGCGCCCGGGACAGCCTGTCCTACGAGCAGTACTTC; v_call: TRBV5-1; clone_size: -; j_call: TRBJ2-7; d_call: TRBD1
cdr3_aa: CASSSSRDNYGYTF; cdr3_nt: TGTGCCAGCAGTTCGTCCAGGGATAACTATGGCTACACCTTC; v_call: TRBV6-5; clone_size: -; j_call: TRBJ1-2; d_call: -
cdr3_aa: CASSLGTSGSGELFF; cdr3_nt: TGTGCCAGCAGCTTAGGGACTAGCGGGAGCGGGGAGCTGTTTTTT; v_call: TRBV13; clone_size: -; j_call: TRBJ2-2; d_call: TRBD2
cdr3_aa: CASSRDSSYEQYF; cdr3_nt: TGTGCCAGCAGTCGGGACAGCTCCTACGAGCAGTACTTC; v_call: TRBV27; clone_size: -; j_call: TRBJ2-7; d_call: TRBD1
cdr3_aa: CAGGAHPNQPQHF; cdr3_nt: TGTGCCGGGGGGGCCCACCCCAATCAGCCCCAGCATTTT; v_call: TRBV6-4; clone_size: -; j_call: TRBJ1-5; d_call: -
cdr3_aa: CASSTTSNTEAFF; cdr3_nt: TGTGCCAGCAGTACGACTTCGAACACTGAAGCTTTCTTT; v_call: TRBV27; clone_size: -; j_call: TRBJ1-1; d_call: -
cdr3_aa: CASSLALGQDIPYGYTF; cdr3_nt: TGTGCCAGCAGCTTAGCGCTGGGACAGGACATACCCTATGGCTACACCTTC; v_call: TRBV7-8; clone_size: -; j_call: TRBJ1-2; d_call: TRBD1
cdr3_aa: CASRVPGTGASHQYF; cdr3_nt: TGTGCCAGCAGGGTCCCCGGGACAGGGGCCTCCCATCAGTACTTC; v_call: TRBV6-1; clone_size: -; j_call: TRBJ2-4; d_call: TRBD1
cdr3_aa: CAISESEAEAFF; cdr3_nt: TGTGCCATCAGTGAGTCCGAAGCGGAAGCTTTCTTT; v_call: TRBV10-3; clone_size: -; j_call: TRBJ1-1; d_call: -
cdr3_aa: CSLRGGATPGYTQYF; cdr3_nt: TGCAGCCTCCGGGGAGGGGCTACTCCGGGGTATACGCAGTATTTT; v_call: TRBV29-1; clone_size: -; j_call: TRBJ2-3; d_call: TRBD2
cdr3_aa: CASSLEAGSYEQYF; cdr3_nt: TGTGCCAGCAGTTTAGAGGCGGGCTCCTACGAGCAGTACTTC; v_call: TRBV28; clone_size: -; j_call: TRBJ2-7; d_call: -
cdr3_aa: CASSLGWGTGQRGNEQFF; cdr3_nt: TGCGCCAGCAGCTTGGGGTGGGGGACAGGACAACGGGGCAATGAGCAGTTCTTC; v_call: TRBV5-1; clone_size: -; j_call: TRBJ2-1; d_call: TRBD1
cdr3_aa: CASSPRTLTYEQYF; cdr3_nt: TGTGCCAGTAGTCCTCGGACTCTCACCTACGAGCAGTACTTC; v_call: TRBV19; clone_size: -; j_call: TRBJ2-7; d_call: -
cdr3_aa: CASSQGGLAGATQYF; cdr3_nt: TGCGCCAGCAGCCAAGGGGGACTAGCGGGAGCTACGCAGTATTTT; v_call: TRBV4-1; clone_size: -; j_call: TRBJ2-3; d_call: TRBD2
cdr3_aa: CASSQGTGGTGELFF; cdr3_nt: TGTGCCAGCAGCCAGGGGACAGGGGGCACCGGGGAGCTGTTTTTT; v_call: TRBV4-2; clone_size: -; j_call: TRBJ2-2; d_call: TRBD1
cdr3_aa: CSVGGTSGAGELFF; cdr3_nt: TGCAGCGTTGGGGGGACTAGCGGGGCCGGGGAGCTGTTTTTT; v_call: TRBV29-1; clone_size: -; j_call: TRBJ2-2; d_call: TRBD2
cdr3_aa: CASSQGGGAYEQYF; cdr3_nt: TGTGCCAGCAGCCAAGGCGGGGGGGCCTACGAGCAGTACTTC; v_call: TRBV2; clone_size: once; j_call: TRBJ2-7; d_call: TRBD2
cdr3_aa: CASGTSNTEAFF; cdr3_nt: TGCGCCAGCGGGACTTCGAACACTGAAGCTTTCTTT; v_call: TRBV5-1; clone_size: once; j_call: TRBJ1-1; d_call: -
cdr3_aa: CASSLDGAGAFF; cdr3_nt: TGTGCCAGCAGCTTAGATGGGGCCGGAGCTTTCTTT; v_call: TRBV11-2; clone_size: -; j_call: TRBJ1-1; d_call: -
cdr3_aa: CASSLEEGETQYF; cdr3_nt: TGTGCCAGCAGCTTAGAGGAGGGGGAGACCCAGTACTTC; v_call: TRBV7-7; clone_size: -; j_call: TRBJ2-5; d_call: -
cdr3_aa: CAISENPGTGGGGNQPQHF; cdr3_nt: TGTGCCATCAGTGAGAATCCCGGGACAGGGGGAGGGGGCAATCAGCCCCAGCATTTT; v_call: TRBV10-3; clone_size: once; j_call: TRBJ1-5; d_call: TRBD1
cdr3_aa: CASSPGWVEINEQFF; cdr3_nt: TGTGCCAGCAGCCCAGGATGGGTTGAGATAAATGAGCAGTTCTTC; v_call: TRBV5-4; clone_size: -; j_call: TRBJ2-1; d_call: -
cdr3_aa: CASSPPRSGGEAYEQYF; cdr3_nt: TGTGCCAGCAGCCCACCGAGGAGCGGGGGGGAGGCCTACGAGCAGTACTTC; v_call: TRBV9; clone_size: -; j_call: TRBJ2-7; d_call: TRBD2
cdr3_aa: CASSYRDRPLSSYTF; cdr3_nt: TGTGCCAGCAGTTACCGGGACAGACCTCTATCGAGCTACACCTTC; v_call: TRBV6-5; clone_size: -; j_call: TRBJ1-2; d_call: TRBD1
cdr3_aa: CASSIDRGGSYNEQFF; cdr3_nt: TGTGCCAGTAGTATAGATAGGGGGGGCTCCTACAATGAGCAGTTCTTC; v_call: TRBV19; clone_size: -; j_call: TRBJ2-1; d_call: -
cdr3_aa: CAWSGLAGVLSGANVLTF; cdr3_nt: TGTGCCTGGAGTGGGCTAGCGGGGGTCCTCTCTGGGGCCAACGTCCTGACTTTC; v_call: TRBV30; clone_size: -; j_call: TRBJ2-6; d_call: TRBD2
cdr3_aa: CASSWDRGSTDTQYF; cdr3_nt: TGCGCCAGCAGCTGGGACAGGGGTAGCACAGATACGCAGTATTTT; v_call: TRBV5-1; clone_size: -; j_call: TRBJ2-3; d_call: TRBD1
cdr3_aa: CASSFAREAGYEQYF; cdr3_nt: TGTGCCAGCAGCTTTGCTCGGGAGGCAGGCTACGAGCAGTACTTC; v_call: TRBV5-4; clone_size: once; j_call: TRBJ2-7; d_call: TRBD2
cdr3_aa: CASIAGAGEQYF; cdr3_nt: TGTGCCAGCATTGCGGGAGCGGGCGAGCAGTACTTC; v_call: TRBV2; clone_size: few; j_call: TRBJ2-7; d_call: TRBD2
cdr3_aa: CAWKGLAGGHEQFF; cdr3_nt: TGTGCCTGGAAGGGACTAGCGGGAGGCCATGAGCAGTTCTTC; v_call: TRBV30; clone_size: -; j_call: TRBJ2-1; d_call: TRBD2
cdr3_aa: CAWSVPKDSPLGTDTQYF; cdr3_nt: TGTGCCTGGAGTGTACCCAAGGACTCCCCGCTGGGGACAGATACGCAGTATTTT; v_call: TRBV30; clone_size: -; j_call: TRBJ2-3; d_call: -
cdr3_aa: CASSSGQVFYGYTF; cdr3_nt: TGTGCCAGCAGCTCGGGACAGGTCTTCTATGGCTACACCTTC; v_call: TRBV7-2; clone_size: -; j_call: TRBJ1-2; d_call: TRBD1
cdr3_aa: CASSQMRTGYNEKLFF; cdr3_nt: TGCGCCAGCAGCCAAATGAGGACAGGGTATAATGAAAAACTGTTTTTT; v_call: TRBV4-1; clone_size: -; j_call: TRBJ1-4; d_call: TRBD1
cdr3_aa: CASSPWTTWAGETQYF; cdr3_nt: TGTGCCAGCAGTCCGTGGACCACCTGGGCAGGGGAGACCCAGTACTTC; v_call: TRBV27; clone_size: -; j_call: TRBJ2-5; d_call: -
cdr3_aa: CASSGAGRAYEQYF; cdr3_nt: TGTGCCAGCAGCGGAGCGGGCCGAGCCTACGAGCAGTACTTC; v_call: TRBV7-9; clone_size: once; j_call: TRBJ2-7; d_call: -
cdr3_aa: CASSSSGSTDTQYF; cdr3_nt: TGTGCCAGCAGCTCTAGCGGGAGCACAGATACGCAGTATTTT; v_call: TRBV6-1; clone_size: -; j_call: TRBJ2-3; d_call: TRBD2
cdr3_aa: CASSISSRGATEAFF; cdr3_nt: TGTGCCAGTAGTATCTCGTCGCGGGGGGCCACTGAAGCTTTCTTT; v_call: TRBV19; clone_size: -; j_call: TRBJ1-1; d_call: -
cdr3_aa: CASRHGTDYTDTQYF; cdr3_nt: TGTGCCAGCAGACATGGGACGGACTACACAGATACGCAGTATTTT; v_call: TRBV6-1; clone_size: -; j_call: TRBJ2-3; d_call: -
cdr3_aa: CASSQDGAGSGTEAFF; cdr3_nt: TGTGCCAGCAGCCAAGATGGGGCCGGGTCCGGCACTGAAGCTTTCTTT; v_call: TRBV4-2; clone_size: -; j_call: TRBJ1-1; d_call: -
cdr3_aa: CASSPGQGSEQYF; cdr3_nt: TGTGCCAGCTCACCGGGACAGGGGAGCGAGCAGTACTTC; v_call: TRBV18; clone_size: -; j_call: TRBJ2-7; d_call: TRBD1
cdr3_aa: CSVELVGRREFEQFF; cdr3_nt: TGCAGCGTTGAACTTGTCGGGAGGAGAGAATTTGAGCAGTTCTTC; v_call: TRBV29-1; clone_size: -; j_call: TRBJ2-1; d_call: TRBD2